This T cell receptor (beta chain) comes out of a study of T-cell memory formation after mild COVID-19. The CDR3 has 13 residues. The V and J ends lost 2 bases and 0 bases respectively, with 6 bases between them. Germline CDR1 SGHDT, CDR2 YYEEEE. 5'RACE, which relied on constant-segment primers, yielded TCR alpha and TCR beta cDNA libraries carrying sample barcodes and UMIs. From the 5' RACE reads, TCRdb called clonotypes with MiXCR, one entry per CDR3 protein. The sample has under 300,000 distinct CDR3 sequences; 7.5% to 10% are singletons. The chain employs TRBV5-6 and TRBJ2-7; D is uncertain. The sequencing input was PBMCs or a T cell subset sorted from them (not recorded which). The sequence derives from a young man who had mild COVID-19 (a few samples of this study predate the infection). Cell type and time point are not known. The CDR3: CASSLVVSYEQYF. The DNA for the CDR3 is TGTGCCAGCAGCTTAGTCGTCTCCTACGAGCAGTACTTC.